This T cell receptor beta chain derives from a study of glioma-infiltrating T cells after dendritic cell vaccination. Study context: Dendritic cells derived from monocytes and pulsed with autologous tumor lysate formed the vaccine.

For this clone: The antigen is undetermined.

The CDR3 sequence is 15 residues long. Germline lookup yields CDR1 MGHRA and CDR2 YSYEKL. V gave up 0 bases and J gave up 1 base, with 9 bases separating them. Study observations and caveats: Only a small number of patients had complete blood and tumor samples. No direct clonality-survival link was found; a diverse polyclonal response may matter.

Only in-frame clones appear in the TCRdb table, and some are missing; sequencing was by immunoSEQ multiplex PCR. The profile shows tens of thousands of clones, about 85% of them singletons. The sequence was obtained from a human donor with glioblastoma. The chain links TRBV4-1 to TRBJ1-1; weak D call: TRBD1 (5 bases). The starting material was blood, obtained before dendritic cell vaccination. CDR3 amino acids: CASSQDGQGNTEAFF. CDR3 coding DNA: TGCGCCAGCAGCCAAGATGGTCAGGGGAACACTGAAGCTTTCTTT.